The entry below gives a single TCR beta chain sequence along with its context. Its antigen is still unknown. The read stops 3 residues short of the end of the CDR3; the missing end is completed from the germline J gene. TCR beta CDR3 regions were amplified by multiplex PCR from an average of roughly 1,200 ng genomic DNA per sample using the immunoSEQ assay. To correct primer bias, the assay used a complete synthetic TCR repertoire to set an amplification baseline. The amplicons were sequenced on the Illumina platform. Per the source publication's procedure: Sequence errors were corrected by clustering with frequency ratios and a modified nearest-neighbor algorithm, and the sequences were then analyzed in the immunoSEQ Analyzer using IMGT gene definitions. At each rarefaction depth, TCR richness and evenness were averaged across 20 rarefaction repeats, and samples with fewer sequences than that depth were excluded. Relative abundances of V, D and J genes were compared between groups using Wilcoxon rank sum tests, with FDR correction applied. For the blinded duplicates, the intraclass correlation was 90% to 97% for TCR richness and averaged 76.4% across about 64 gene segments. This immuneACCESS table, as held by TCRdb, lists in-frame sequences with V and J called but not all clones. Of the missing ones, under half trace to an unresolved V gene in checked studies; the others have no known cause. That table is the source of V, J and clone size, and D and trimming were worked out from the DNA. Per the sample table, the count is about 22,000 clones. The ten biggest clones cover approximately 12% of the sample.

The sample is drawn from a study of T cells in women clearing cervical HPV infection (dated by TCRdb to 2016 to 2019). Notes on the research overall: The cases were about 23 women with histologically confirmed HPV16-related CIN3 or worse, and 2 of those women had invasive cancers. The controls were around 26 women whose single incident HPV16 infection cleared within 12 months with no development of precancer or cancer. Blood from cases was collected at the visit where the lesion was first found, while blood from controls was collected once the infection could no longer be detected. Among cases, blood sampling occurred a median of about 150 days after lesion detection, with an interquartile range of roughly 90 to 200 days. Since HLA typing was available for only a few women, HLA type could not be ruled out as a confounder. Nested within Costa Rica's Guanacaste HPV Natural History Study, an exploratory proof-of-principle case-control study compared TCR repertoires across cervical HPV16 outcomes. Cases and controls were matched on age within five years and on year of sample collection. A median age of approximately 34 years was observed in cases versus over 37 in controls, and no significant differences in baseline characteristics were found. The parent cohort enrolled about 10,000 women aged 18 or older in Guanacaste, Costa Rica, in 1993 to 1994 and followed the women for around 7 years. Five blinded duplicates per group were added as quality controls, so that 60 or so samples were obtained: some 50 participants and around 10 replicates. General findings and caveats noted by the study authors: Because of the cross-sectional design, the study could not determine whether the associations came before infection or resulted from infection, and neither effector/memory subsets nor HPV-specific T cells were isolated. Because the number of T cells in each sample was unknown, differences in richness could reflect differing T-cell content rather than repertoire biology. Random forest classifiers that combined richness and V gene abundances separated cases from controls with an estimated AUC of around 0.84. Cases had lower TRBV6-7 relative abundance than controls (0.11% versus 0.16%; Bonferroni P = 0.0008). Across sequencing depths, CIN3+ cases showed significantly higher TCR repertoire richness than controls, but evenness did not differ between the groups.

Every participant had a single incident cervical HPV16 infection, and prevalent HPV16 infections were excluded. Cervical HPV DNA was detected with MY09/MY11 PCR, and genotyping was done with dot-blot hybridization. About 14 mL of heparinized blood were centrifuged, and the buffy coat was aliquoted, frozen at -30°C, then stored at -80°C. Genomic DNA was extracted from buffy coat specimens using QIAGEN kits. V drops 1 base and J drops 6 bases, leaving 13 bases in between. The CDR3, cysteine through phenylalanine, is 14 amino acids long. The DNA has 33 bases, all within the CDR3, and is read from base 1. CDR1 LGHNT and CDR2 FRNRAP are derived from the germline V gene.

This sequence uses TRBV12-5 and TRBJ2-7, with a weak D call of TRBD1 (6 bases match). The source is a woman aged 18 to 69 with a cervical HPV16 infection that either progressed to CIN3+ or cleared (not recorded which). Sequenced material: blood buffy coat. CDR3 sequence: CASGLEGDQREQYF. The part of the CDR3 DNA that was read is TGTGCTAGTGGTTTGGAGGGGGACCAGCGCGAG.